These 19 T cell receptor beta chains were sequenced from one sample in a study of blood T cell repertoires in COVID-19. Sequenced by immunoSEQ multiplex PCR; TCRdb stores in-frame clones only, minus some. The repertoire includes approximately 200,000 clones, roughly 88% of them detected once, and over 7.5% sits in the top ten. Sequenced sample: PBMCs or T cells enriched from blood (not recorded which). These receptors came from a woman in her thirties who had recovered from COVID-19.

In its sample, this clone was seen once. The chain employs TRBV5-4 and TRBJ1-2, with TRBD1 as a possible D gene (5 bases). The ends were cut back, 0 bases at V and 8 bases at J, with 14 bases in the middle. This CDR3 has 14 amino acids. Germline CDR1 SGHNT, CDR2 YYREEE (reference sequence). The CDR3 DNA follows: TGTGCCAGCAGCTTGGGTACAGGTTTGGACGGCTACACCTTC. Translated: CASSLGTGLDGYTF.

This rearrangement joins TRBV10-1 to TRBJ2-7; 13 bases map to TRBD2. The germline V gene encodes CDR1 WNHNN and CDR2 SYGVQD (reference sequence). Trimming cost V 0 bases and J 2 bases; bases outside gene matches: 1. This CDR3 has 16 amino acids. CDR3 nucleotide sequence: TGCGCCAGCAGTGAGTCGGGGACTAGCGGGACCTACGAGCAGTACTTC. Its protein product is CASSESGTSGTYEQYF.

This clone was seen a handful of times. V gene TRBV7-8 combines with J gene TRBJ2-7, with 9 positions matching TRBD2. The CDR3 contains 17 residues. Germline lookup yields CDR1 SGHVS and CDR2 FQNEAQ. The V gene end was trimmed by 4 bases and the J gene end by 3 bases; junction bases not matched to a gene: 13. DNA of the CDR3: TGTGCCAGCAGCTCCTTACGGGGGACTAGCAGTCGCTACGAGCAGTACTTC. Amino acids: CASSSLRGTSSRYEQYF. The full variable domain, its missing parts supplied by reference TRBV7-8 and TRBJ2-7, is GAGVSQSPRYKVAKRGQDVALRCDPISGHVSLFWYQQALGQGPEFLTYFQNEAQLDKSGLPSDRFFAERPEGSVSTLKIQRTQQEDSAVYLCASSSLRGTSSRYEQYFGPGTRLTVT.

CDR3 coding DNA: TGTGCCAGCAGTTTTAAGCCTCAGGGGTCTACCGGGGAGCTGTTTTTT. This gives the protein CASSFKPQGSTGELFF. The chain employs TRBV27 and TRBJ2-2, with TRBD1 as a possible D gene (6 bases). The CDR3 contains 16 residues. Germline lookup yields CDR1 MNHEY and CDR2 SMNVEV (reference sequence). Trimming took 3 bases from V and 5 from J, leaving 16 bases between them.

The J gene is TRBJ2-1, the V gene TRBV5-4, with 13 bases aligning to TRBD2. Germline values: CDR1 SGHNT, CDR2 YYREEE (reference sequence). This CDR3 is 17 amino acids long. Trimming at V came to 0 bases and at J to 9 bases, leaving 9 bases not matched to a gene. In DNA form, the CDR3 reads TGTGCCAGCAGCTTGGAGGGAACTAGCGGGAGGGCCGGTGAGCAGTTCTTC. This encodes CASSLEGTSGRAGEQFF.

The chain recombines TRBV18 with TRBJ1-2; D uncertain. The CDR3 runs 13 residues. Germline V lookup: CDR1 KGHSH, CDR2 LQKENI. V was cut by 3 bases and J by 2 bases, with 7 bases left in between. Here the CDR3 DNA reads TGTGCCAGCTCACCGTGGCAAAACTATGGCTACACCTTC. Translation: CASSPWQNYGYTF.

This chain connects TRBV7-9 to TRBJ1-2, with TRBD1 matching 7 bases. V lost 3 bases to trimming and J lost 5 bases; unmatched junction nucleotides: 15. This CDR3 region has 17 residues. Looked up from germline, CDR1 is SEHNR and CDR2 is FQNEAQ (reference sequence). The CDR3 region is CASSFGKPGTVSYGYTF. As DNA, the CDR3 is TGTGCCAGCAGCTTCGGAAAGCCAGGGACAGTTAGTTATGGCTACACCTTC. The whole variable domain, remainder taken from reference TRBV7-9 and TRBJ1-2, is DTGVSQNPRHKITKRGQNVTFRCDPISEHNRLYWYRQTLGQGPEFLTYFQNEAQLEKSRLLSDRFSAERPKGSFSTLEIQRTEQGDSAMYLCASSFGKPGTVSYGYTFGSGTRLTVV.

The V call is TRBV28, the J call TRBJ1-5; tentative D call: TRBD1 (5 bases). Germline CDR1 MDHEN, CDR2 SYDVKM. The CDR3 has 16 amino acids. V lost 5 bases, J lost 4 bases, and 18 bases lay in between. The CDR3 region is CASSHKGRGINQPQHF. The CDR3 DNA reads TGTGCCAGCAGTCACAAAGGACGGGGGATTAATCAGCCCCAGCATTTT.

This chain uses TRBV9 with TRBJ2-2, with a possible D match to TRBD1 (5 bases). V was pared by 4 bases and J by 6 bases, with 16 bases between. The CDR3 is made up of 15 amino acids. Germline CDR1 SGDLS, CDR2 YYNGEE. The CDR3: CASSPQGMSAGELFF. Written as DNA, the CDR3 is TGTGCCAGCAGCCCCCAGGGAATGTCGGCCGGGGAGCTGTTTTTT.

Here the CDR3 DNA reads TGTGCCTGGAGTCCGGGACTAGGGGCCGGGGAGCTGTTTTTT. Translation gives CAWSPGLGAGELFF. V and J are TRBV30 and TRBJ2-2, with 8 bases matching TRBD2. This CDR3 is built from 14 residues. After removal of 2 bases from V and 6 bases from J, the junction contained 5 bases not matched to a gene. Germline lookup yields CDR1 GTSNPN and CDR2 SVGIG (reference sequence).

J is TRBJ1-5 and V is TRBV28, with D possibly TRBD1 on 5 matching bases. V lost 5 bases and J lost 7, with 9 bases in between. Per the germline V gene, CDR1 is MDHEN and CDR2 is SYDVKM. The CDR3 sequence is 12 residues long. The CDR3 sequence is CASSPGNQPQHF. DNA of the CDR3: TGTGCCAGCAGTCCAGGGAACCAGCCCCAGCATTTT.

The V gene is TRBV9, the J gene TRBJ2-2; 11 bases are shared with TRBD2. J was trimmed by 9 bases and V by 1 base; bases with no gene match: 5. This CDR3 spans 15 amino acids. Germline V lookup: CDR1 SGDLS, CDR2 YYNGEE. CDR3 nucleotide sequence: TGTGCCAGCAGCGTAACTAGCGGGAGTTCCCGGGAGCTGTTTTTT. Its translation is CASSVTSGSSRELFF. The complete variable domain, with remaining parts taken from reference TRBV9 and TRBJ2-2, reads DSGVTQTPKHLITATGQRVTLRCSPRSGDLSVYWYQQSLDQGLQFLIQYYNGEERAKGNILERFSAQQFPDLHSELNLSSLELGDSALYFCASSVTSGSSRELFFGEGSRLTVL.

The chain recombines TRBV28 with TRBJ2-7; D is unresolved. There are 13 residues in the CDR3. The V gene lost 2 bases and the J gene lost 2 bases, with 7 bases spanning the gap. Germline CDR1 reads MDHEN; CDR2 reads SYDVKM. The CDR3 DNA reads as TGTGCCAGCAGTTTAACAGAAACCTACGAGCAGTACTTC. Amino acid sequence: CASSLTETYEQYF.

The gene calls are TRBV7-6 and TRBJ2-2; 8 positions agree with TRBD2. Germline CDR1 reads SGHVS; CDR2 reads FNYEAQ. The CDR3 loop spans 16 amino acids. The trim removed 0 bases at V and 7 bases at J, leaving 7 bases unmatched. The CDR3 region is CASSLAGLEANGELFF. CDR3 DNA sequence: TGTGCCAGCAGCTTAGCGGGACTAGAAGCTAACGGGGAGCTGTTTTTT. The full variable domain, rest sourced from reference TRBV7-6 and TRBJ2-2, is GAGVSQSPRYKVTKRGQDVALRCDPISGHVSLYWYRQALGQGPEFLTYFNYEAQQDKSGLPNDRFSAERPEGSISTLTIQRTEQRDSAMYRCASSLAGLEANGELFFGEGSRLTVL.

This sequence joins TRBV29-1 and TRBJ2-1; TRBD1 is a possible D gene (6 bases). This CDR3 spans 14 amino acids. Trimming left V 6 bases short and J 4 bases short, with 16 bases between. Germline CDR1 SQVTM, CDR2 ANQGSEA. This CDR3 is CSVRGRGPYNEQFF. In nucleotides, the CDR3 is TGCAGCGTGAGAGGCAGGGGCCCGTACAATGAGCAGTTCTTC.

The chain links TRBV11-2 to TRBJ2-7, with TRBD1 matching over 7 bases. Germline loops: CDR1 SGHAT, CDR2 FQNNGV. The CDR3 covers 15 residues. Unmatched junction bases numbered 8, after V lost 4 bases and J lost 2 bases. CDR3 in DNA: TGTGCCAGCAGCTACACAGGGGACCTAACCTACGAGCAGTACTTC. Protein sequence: CASSYTGDLTYEQYF.

This chain's CDR3 is CASSIRLAGPREFF. As DNA, the CDR3 is TGTGCCAGTAGTATCAGGCTAGCGGGCCCTAGGGAGTTCTTC. The genes are TRBV19 and TRBJ2-1; 8 bases line up with TRBD2. With 3 bases clipped from V and 14 bases from J, the junction kept 12 bases outside the gene matches. Germline V gene data show CDR1 as LNHDA and CDR2 as SQIVND (reference sequence). The CDR3 extends over 14 amino acids.

This clone was found once. The gene calls are TRBV7-3 and TRBJ2-5; TRBD1 agrees at 9 bases. CDR1 and CDR2 from the germline V gene are SGHTA and FQGTGA. The CDR3 contains 15 residues. The J segment lost 5 bases and the V segment lost 4 bases, leaving 8 bases of the junction unmatched. The CDR3 reads CASSSTGGDWETQYF. CDR3 coding DNA: TGTGCCAGCAGCTCCACAGGGGGCGATTGGGAGACCCAGTACTTC.

The chain uses TRBV18 and TRBJ2-5, with 10 nucleotides matching TRBD1. The ends lost 4 bases at V and 5 bases at J; junction bases unmatched: 10. Per the germline V gene, CDR1 is KGHSH and CDR2 is LQKENI. The CDR3 is 16 residues long. CDR3 sequence reads: CASSRLTGGLAETQYF. CDR3 in DNA: TGTGCCAGCTCACGTTTGACAGGGGGCCTGGCGGAGACCCAGTACTTC.